Each of the 7 T cell receptor beta chains below was sequenced from the same sample in a study of cytomegalovirus exposure and HLA in healthy donors. PCR employed 60 Vbeta and 13 Jbeta primers. Measured with immunoSEQ multiplex PCR; TCRdb has only the in-frame clones, and not every one. The sample yields approximately 200,000 clones, 78% seen once. Sequences were obtained from PBMCs. These receptors were collected from a woman in her twenties or thirties in good health and CMV-seropositive.

The genes are TRBV5-1 and TRBJ2-7; 9 bases are shared with TRBD1. Germline V gives CDR1 SGHRS, CDR2 YFSETQ. This CDR3 has 14 amino acids. The V segment lost 3 bases and the J segment 2 bases; nucleotides outside the gene matches: 3. The CDR3 loop reads CASSWDRATYEQYF. CDR3 sequence (DNA): TGCGCCAGCAGCTGGGACAGGGCGACCTACGAGCAGTACTTC. Supplemented by reference TRBV5-1 and TRBJ2-7, the full variable domain reads KAGVTQTPRYLIKTRGQQVTLSCSPISGHRSVSWYQQTPGQGLQFLFEYFSETQRNKGNFPGRFSGRQFSNSRSEMNVSTLELGDSALYLCASSWDRATYEQYFGPGTRLTVT.

The chain employs TRBV7-9 and TRBJ2-5, with unresolved D. Germline V lookup: CDR1 SEHNR, CDR2 FQNEAQ (reference sequence). The CDR3 totals 15 residues. V lost 1 base to trimming and J lost 5 bases, with 14 bases between them. The CDR3 DNA follows: TGTGCCAGCAGCTTAGTCGAGAACCCTACTGAGACCCAGTACTTC. It codes for CASSLVENPTETQYF. The variable domain in full, with the rest retrieved from reference TRBV7-9 and TRBJ2-5, is DTGVSQNPRHKITKRGQNVTFRCDPISEHNRLYWYRQTLGQGPEFLTYFQNEAQLEKSRLLSDRFSAERPKGSFSTLEIQRTEQGDSAMYLCASSLVENPTETQYFGPGTRLLVL.

In the case of this clone: Other nucleotide sequences in the sample specify the same CDR3. The chain has TRBV6-5 and TRBJ1-3, with TRBD1 matching 7 bases. The CDR3 is made up of 14 amino acids. Germline trimming cut 5 bases from V and 4 bases from J; bases unmatched to any gene: 5. CDR1 is MNHEY, CDR2 SVGAGI, per germline. DNA for the CDR3: TGTGCCAGCAGTCCGACAGGGTCCGGAAACACCATATATTTT. This codes for CASSPTGSGNTIYF.

The chain carries TRBV28 and TRBJ2-7; D may be TRBD1 (5 bases). Germline CDR1 is MDHEN and CDR2 is SYDVKM. V was cut by 8 bases and J by 1 base, with 9 bases left in between. This CDR3 comprises 12 residues. CDR3: CASETDSYEQYF. The CDR3 DNA reads TGTGCCAGCGAGACAGATTCCTACGAGCAGTACTTC.

J is TRBJ2-1 and V is TRBV5-1; the match to TRBD1 covers 7 bases. This CDR3 has 21 residues. Germline V CDR1 and CDR2: SGHRS, YFSETQ. J lost 0 bases, V lost 3 bases, and 21 bases had no gene match. Written as DNA, the CDR3 is TGCGCCAGCAGCTCCCGGGACAGACAATTCTCGTACCAGAGCTCCTACAATGAGCAGTTCTTC. It is translated as CASSSRDRQFSYQSSYNEQFF. Together with reference TRBV5-1 and TRBJ2-1, the CDR3 gives the full variable domain: KAGVTQTPRYLIKTRGQQVTLSCSPISGHRSVSWYQQTPGQGLQFLFEYFSETQRNKGNFPGRFSGRQFSNSRSEMNVSTLELGDSALYLCASSSRDRQFSYQSSYNEQFFGPGTRLTVL.

In its sample, this clone was seen a few times. This chain connects TRBV11-2 to TRBJ1-1; TRBD1 matches at 7 bases. Losses at the gene ends were 1 base for V and 2 bases for J; bases not matched to a gene: 4. This CDR3 is built from 15 residues. Germline CDR1 SGHAT, CDR2 FQNNGV. The CDR3 is CASSLVGTANTEAFF. The CDR3 DNA sequence: TGTGCCAGCAGCTTAGTAGGGACAGCAAACACTGAAGCTTTCTTT.

About this clone: No DNA is shown, since the ends of the CDR3 on it are uncertain; the CDR3 is the one TCRdb lists. The chain employs TRBV11-3 and TRBJ2-5; TRBD2, the D gene given by the table, was not confirmed from the DNA. The CDR3 length is 12 residues, termini included. Germline lookup yields CDR1 SGHNT and CDR2 YENEEA. The CDR3 spells CASSSSGETQYF.